Below are 18 T cell receptor beta chains sequenced from a single sample in a study of neurological immune-mediated disorders. A single record per CDR3 protein comes from TCRdb applying MiXCR to the 5' RACE reads. The table includes more than 20,000 distinct CDR3 sequences, roughly 12% detected once. The sample consisted of PBMCs. These receptors all stem from a woman aged 35 to 49 with HTLV-1-associated myelopathy (HAM/TSP).

This clonotype was recorded many times. The rearrangement uses TRBV7-9 and TRBJ2-5; 14 bases align to TRBD2. The trim removed 4 bases at V and 11 bases at J, leaving 6 bases unmatched. The germline gives CDR1 SEHNR, CDR2 FQNEAQ (reference sequence). The CDR3 length is 14 residues. The CDR3 DNA reads TGTGCCAGCAGCTCCGGACTAGCGGGGGGCCCGCAGTACTTC. It yields the protein CASSSGLAGGPQYF.

This clonotype was detected many times. The chain recombines TRBV6-6 with TRBJ2-5; 12 bases fit TRBD2. The germline CDR1 and CDR2 sequences are MNHNY and SVGAGI (reference sequence). The CDR3 consists of 17 residues. V shed 0 bases and J 5 bases; nucleotides not matched to a gene: 7. The CDR3 region is CASSYSGLAGPKETQYF. CDR3 sequence (DNA): TGTGCCAGCAGTTACTCAGGACTAGCGGGGCCGAAGGAGACCCAGTACTTC.

This clonotype was observed many times. This rearrangement joins TRBV5-1 to TRBJ1-1; TRBD1 might be the D (6 bases). From germline, CDR1 is SGHRS and CDR2 YFSETQ. V was pared by 2 bases and J by 3 bases, with 14 bases between. CDR3 length: 15 amino acids. The CDR3 region has the DNA TGCGCCAGCAGCTTATCCACCCCAGGGGACACTGAAGCTTTCTTT. Amino acids: CASSLSTPGDTEAFF.

There are many counts of this clonotype. The chain links TRBV10-3 to TRBJ2-7, with D hard to call. From germline, CDR1 is ENHRY and CDR2 SYGVKD. The CDR3 contains 15 residues. Trimming pared 3 bases from V and 0 bases from J, leaving 12 bases between. The CDR3 DNA follows: TGTGCCATCAGTGATCGAGGCAGGCGCTCCTACGAGCAGTACTTC. Its protein product is CAISDRGRRSYEQYF.

This clonotype has ten or more counts. The J gene is TRBJ2-1, the V gene TRBV20-1; 10 bases are a match to TRBD2. The CDR3 sequence is 13 residues long. V gave up 5 bases and J gave up 5 bases; unmatched junction bases: 3. CDR1 and CDR2 from the germline V gene are DFQATT and SNEGSKA (reference sequence). The CDR3 here is CSALAGAHNEQFF. CDR3 in DNA: TGCAGTGCTCTAGCGGGGGCCCACAATGAGCAGTTCTTC.

The rearrangement uses TRBV5-4 and TRBJ2-1, with 7 positions matching TRBD1. With 4 bases clipped from V and 5 bases from J, the junction kept 12 bases outside the gene matches. In germline, CDR1 is SGHNT, CDR2 YYREEE (reference sequence). CDR3 length equals 16 residues. In DNA, the CDR3 is TGTGCCAGCAGCGACAACGACAGGGTGTCCAACAATGAGCAGTTCTTC. This gives the protein CASSDNDRVSNNEQFF.

For this clonotype: A read error may produce the germline difference seen at one junction end. This chain uses TRBV20-1 with TRBJ1-4; no clear D gene. The CDR3 consists of 13 residues. Germline CDR1 and CDR2: DFQATT and SNEGSKA (reference sequence). CDR3 sequence: CSANTVSNKKLSF. As DNA, the CDR3 is TGCAGTGCCAACACAGTATCTAATAAAAAACTGTCTTTT.

The chain carries TRBV9 and TRBJ2-3; the D gene is possibly TRBD2 (7 bases). This CDR3 comprises 16 residues. The ends were cut back, 3 bases at V and 0 bases at J, with 14 bases in the middle. CDR1 and CDR2 from the germline V gene are SGDLS and YYNGEE. The CDR3 is CASSGARGGSTDTQYF. For the CDR3, the DNA is TGTGCCAGCAGCGGGGCTCGCGGGGGCAGCACAGATACGCAGTATTTT.

The genes are TRBV10-1 and TRBJ2-2; no clear D gene. Germline V gene sequence: CDR1 WNHNN, CDR2 SYGVQD (reference sequence). V lost 3 bases to trimming and J lost 3 bases, with 5 bases between them. The CDR3 is made up of 13 amino acids. The CDR3 DNA follows: TGCGCCAGCAGTGAAATACACACCGGGGAGCTGTTTTTT. Its protein is CASSEIHTGELFF.

Details on this clonotype: Mismatch with germline at one junction end may stem from a read error. The CDR3 DNA sequence: TGCAGTGCCGCTTGTCTCGGGAACACTGAAGCTTTATTT. Protein product: CSAACLGNTEALF. This rearrangement joins TRBV20-1 to TRBJ1-1; D remains unclear. CDR1 is DFQATT and CDR2 is SNEGSKA in the germline V gene (reference sequence). The CDR3 has 13 amino acids.

The sample holds one count of this clonotype. Germline is not matched at one junction end, which may reflect a read error. The V call is TRBV5-6, the J call TRBJ2-5, with 9 positions matching TRBD2. The germline gives CDR1 SGHDT, CDR2 YYEEEE. The CDR3 is 16 residues long. Here the CDR3 reads CVSELGGLAIKETQYF. The CDR3 region has the DNA TGTGTCAGCGAACTGGGCGGACTAGCGATAAAAGAGACCCAGTACTTC.

This clonotype was seen at least ten times. This sequence joins TRBV5-1 and TRBJ2-1; perhaps D is TRBD1 or TRBD2 (6 bases each). Germline CDR1 is SGHRS and CDR2 is YFSETQ. CDR3 length equals 13 residues. Between the trimmed V and J ends, which lost 4 bases and 8 bases, there was a span of 13 bases. Here the CDR3 reads CASSLTGADEQFF. DNA for the CDR3: TGCGCCAGCAGCCTAACGGGGGCCGATGAGCAGTTCTTC.

This clonotype was found many times. The V gene is TRBV7-9, the J gene TRBJ2-1, with 12 bases matching TRBD2. V lost 7 bases, J lost 6 bases, and 7 bases stayed unmatched. The germline gives CDR1 SEHNR, CDR2 FQNEAQ (reference sequence). This CDR3 region has 15 residues. This CDR3 is CASTSLAGGLNEQFF. In DNA, the CDR3 is TGTGCCAGCACCAGCCTAGCGGGGGGGCTCAATGAGCAGTTCTTC.

This clonotype came up many times. The chain combines TRBV5-1 with TRBJ1-2; D ambiguous. Germline V lookup: CDR1 SGHRS, CDR2 YFSETQ. Trimming took off 0 bases at V and 7 bases at J, with 7 bases between the two ends. This CDR3 is 12 amino acids long. CDR3 in amino acids: CASSLDLSGYTF. The DNA for the CDR3 is TGCGCCAGCAGCTTGGATCTGAGTGGCTACACCTTC. The full variable domain, in which reference TRBV5-1 and TRBJ1-2 provide the parts outside the CDR3, is KAGVTQTPRYLIKTRGQQVTLSCSPISGHRSVSWYQQTPGQGLQFLFEYFSETQRNKGNFPGRFSGRQFSNSRSEMNVSTLELGDSALYLCASSLDLSGYTFGSGTRLTVV.

This clonotype was counted many times. CDR3 bases: TGCAGTGCTCCCCGGGCCTCATACAATGAGCAGTTCTTC. It translates to CSAPRASYNEQFF. V gene TRBV20-1 combines with J gene TRBJ2-1; D is ambiguous. Trimming removed 5 bases from V and 4 bases from J, with 12 bases in between. The CDR3 is made up of 13 amino acids. CDR1 and CDR2 from the germline V gene are DFQATT and SNEGSKA (reference sequence).

This clonotype came up many times. The rearrangement joins TRBV3-1 to TRBJ2-5; no firm D call. The germline V and J ends were trimmed by 2 bases and 4 bases, with 2 bases remaining between them. Looked up from germline, CDR1 is LGHDT and CDR2 is YNNKEL (reference sequence). This CDR3 has 11 residues. The DNA of the CDR3 is TGTGCCAGCAGCCAACGAGAGACCCAGTACTTC. Amino acid sequence: CASSQRETQYF.

This clonotype was seen ten or more times. This sequence joins TRBV20-1 and TRBJ2-5, with 10 bases lining up with TRBD2. V trimming: 5 bases; J trimming: 1 base; junction bases outside the gene matches: 10. Germline CDR1 is DFQATT and CDR2 is SNEGSKA (reference sequence). The CDR3 length is 16 residues. CDR3 bases: TGCAGTGCTTTAGACCCCCTAGCGGGGGTCCAAGAGACCCAGTACTTC. It encodes CSALDPLAGVQETQYF.

Note on this clonotype: At one of its ends the junction is not consistent with the germline gene, which may arise from a read error. This rearrangement joins TRBV6-6 to TRBJ1-2; D ambiguous. Germline lookup yields CDR1 MNHNY and CDR2 SVGAGI (reference sequence). The CDR3 consists of 14 residues. The CDR3, as DNA: TGTGCCAGCTACTATGTGGGTCCGTTCTATGACTACACCTTC. Protein sequence: CASYYVGPFYDYTF.